The sequence of this T cell receptor beta chain was determined in a study of cytomegalovirus exposure and HLA in healthy donors. General observations from the study: Prior analysis indicated that the majority of TCR beta V segments exhibited productivity approximately 87% or approximately 30% of the time.

The PCR used 60 Vbeta and 13 Jbeta primers. Using immunoSEQ multiplex PCR, the repertoire was profiled, and TCRdb retains in-frame clones only, with some absent. Here the sample table reports approximately 110,000 clones. Trimming cost V 3 bases and J 1 base, with 15 bases left between them. CDR1 and CDR2 from the germline V gene are LNHDA and SQIVND (reference sequence). The CDR3 extends over 16 amino acids. To note about this clone: What it binds is unknown.

The TCR originated in a man aged 18 to 29 in good health and CMV-seronegative. This rearrangement joins TRBV19 to TRBJ2-5, with unresolved D. Source material: PBMCs. The CDR3 sequence: CASSIGLTEFQETQYF. CDR3 DNA: TGTGCCAGTAGTATCGGCCTCACAGAGTTCCAAGAGACCCAGTACTTC.